The 8 T cell receptor beta chains reported below all come from one sample, sequenced in a study of breast tumors, draining lymph nodes, adjacent tissues. Samples came from axillary lymph nodes draining the breast cancer. In TCRdb, the multiplex PCR reads were re-called with MiXCR into one record per CDR3 protein. The table shows about 89,000 distinct CDR3 sequences, with around 29% occurring only once. Specimen: axillary lymph node tissue. Source of these receptors: a female donor with breast cancer. Some clones in this sample may be carry-over from other donors' samples.

Remarks on this clonotype: The DNA is omitted, as the CDR3 cannot be located on it reliably, and the CDR3 follows TCRdb's listing. This chain joins TRBV29-1 and TRBJ1-4; the table calls TRBD1, which could not be checked here. Germline V gene data show CDR1 as SQVTM and CDR2 as ANQGSEA. From its first to its last residue, the CDR3 has 23 amino acids. The CDR3: CSVCLSGAYEQYFGPGTREKLFF.

V gene TRBV13 combines with J gene TRBJ2-5; 9 nucleotides align to TRBD1. This CDR3 contains 14 residues. CDR1 is PRHDT and CDR2 is FYEKMQ in the germline V gene (reference sequence). Losses at the gene ends were 5 bases for V and 5 bases for J; bases not matched to a gene: 6. The CDR3 sequence: CASSPTGGGETQYF. In nucleotides, the CDR3 is TGTGCCAGCAGCCCCACAGGGGGCGGGGAGACCCAGTACTTC.

At least ten counts were recorded for this clonotype. The V gene is TRBV7-3, the J gene TRBJ2-5; TRBD2 matches at 7 bases. The trim removed 5 bases at V and 5 bases at J, leaving 11 bases unmatched. The CDR3 is made up of 15 amino acids. CDR1 and CDR2 from the germline V gene are SGHTA and FQGTGA. The chain's CDR3 is CASSIGGEGLETQYF. The CDR3 DNA reads TGTGCCAGCAGCATAGGAGGGGAGGGCCTGGAGACCCAGTACTTC.

The CDR3 protein is CASSRAGGRTSYNEQFF. CDR3 coding DNA: TGTGCCAGTAGTAGGGCTGGCGGGAGGACCTCCTACAATGAGCAGTTCTTC. This chain links TRBV19 with TRBJ2-1; TRBD2 matches 8 bases. The V gene end was trimmed by 4 bases and the J gene end by 0 bases; junction bases not matched to a gene: 8. This CDR3 contains 17 residues. Germline V gene lookup returns CDR1 LNHDA and CDR2 SQIVND (reference sequence).

The sample holds many counts of this clonotype. This chain uses TRBV19 with TRBJ2-3; 7 bases are shared with TRBD2. The V gene end was trimmed by 5 bases and the J gene end by 2 bases; junction bases not matched to a gene: 7. The CDR3 length is 15 residues. Germline CDR1 LNHDA, CDR2 SQIVND (reference sequence). The CDR3, as DNA: TGTGCCAGTAGTTACCGGGACTACGACACAGATACGCAGTATTTT. Translating it yields CASSYRDYDTDTQYF. The full variable domain, completed using reference TRBV19 and TRBJ2-3, is DGGITQSPKYLFRKEGQNVTLSCEQNLNHDAMYWYRQDPGQGLRLIYYSQIVNDFQKGDIAEGYSVSREKKESFPLTVTSAQKNPTAFYLCASSYRDYDTDTQYFGPGTRLTVL.

Notes on this clonotype: Just one base apart from a much larger clone, this may be a read error. The chain combines TRBV20-1 with TRBJ2-7; D remains unclear. The germline V gene has CDR1 DFQATT and CDR2 SNEGSKA (reference sequence). The length of the CDR3 is 13 residues. CDR3 in amino acids: CSARDLDIYAQYF. CDR3 nucleotides: TGCAGTGCTAGAGATCTCGACATTTACGCGCAGTACTTC.

This clonotype came up many times. This chain joins TRBV6-1 and TRBJ2-7; D gene ambiguous. This CDR3 is 12 amino acids long. V lost 6 bases, J lost 5 bases, and 11 bases lay in between. Germline assignment: CDR1 MNHNS and CDR2 SASEGT. Here the CDR3 reads CASSAFRHEQYF. CDR3 sequence (DNA): TGTGCCAGCAGCGCTTTTCGACACGAGCAGTACTTC.

This clonotype was seen many times. V and J are TRBV29-1 and TRBJ2-3; possible D gene TRBD1, 5 bases. The CDR3 spans 13 residues. Trimming shortened V by 3 bases and J by 3 bases, and 10 bases separated the two germline ends. Germline V CDR1 and CDR2: SQVTM, ANQGSEA. The CDR3 is CSVDRVTTDTQYF. The CDR3, as DNA: TGCAGCGTTGACAGGGTAACAACAGATACGCAGTATTTT.